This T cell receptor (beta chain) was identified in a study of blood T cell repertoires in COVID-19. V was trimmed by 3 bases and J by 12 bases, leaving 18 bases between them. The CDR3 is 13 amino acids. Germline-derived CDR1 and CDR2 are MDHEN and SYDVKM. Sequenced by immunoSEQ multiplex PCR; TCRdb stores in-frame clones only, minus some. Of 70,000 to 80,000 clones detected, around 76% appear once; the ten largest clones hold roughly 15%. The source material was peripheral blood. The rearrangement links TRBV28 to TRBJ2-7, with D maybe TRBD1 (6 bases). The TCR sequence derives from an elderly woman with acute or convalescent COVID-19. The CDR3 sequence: CASSFPGTPEPYF. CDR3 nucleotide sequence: TGTGCCAGCAGTTTTCCCGGGACACCCGAACCGTACTTC.